Following are 20 T cell receptor beta chains from one sample sequenced in a study of regulatory T cells in long-lasting Graves disease. Time point: newly diagnosed GD, antithyroid drugs for less than 3 months. The TCR library was prepared using RNA isolated from PBMCs. The authors built TCR beta libraries using iRepertoire HTBI primers and Arm-PCR of CDR3 regions. TCRdb independently ran MiXCR on the multiplex PCR reads; one entry per CDR3 protein. Here the sample spans hundreds of thousands of distinct CDR3 sequences, approximately 15% being singletons. These data were likewise used in another study, on T cells in Graves' hyperthyroidism and ophthalmopathy.

Sequencing was performed on peripheral blood mononuclear cells (PBMCs), taken at new diagnosis, from a patient treated with antithyroid drugs. The receptor source for this set is a woman aged 25 to 39 with Graves disease.

In its sample, this clonotype was seen many times. The rearrangement links TRBV2 to TRBJ1-3; D unclear. With 1 base removed from V and 0 bases from J, the gap between germline ends came to 10 bases. The germline gives CDR1 SNHLY, CDR2 FYNNEI. There are 16 residues in the CDR3. The CDR3 protein is CASSEGGILSGNTIYF. Here the CDR3 DNA reads TGTGCCAGCAGTGAAGGTGGTATCCTCTCTGGAAACACCATATATTTT.

This clonotype has a handful of counts. As DNA, the CDR3 is TGTGCCAGCAGCCAAACTACAGGGGGCTTTTATGGCTACACCTTC. Protein: CASSQTTGGFYGYTF. The chain combines TRBV6-1 with TRBJ1-2; 9 bases line up with TRBD1. Germline V lookup: CDR1 MNHNS, CDR2 SASEGT. CDR3 length equals 15 residues. V dropped 6 bases and J dropped 5; count of bases not matched to a gene: 10.

The table lists this clonotype with many counts. The chain links TRBV28 to TRBJ2-5; no reliable D call. The CDR3 length is 12 residues. From germline, CDR1 is MDHEN and CDR2 SYDVKM. V was trimmed by 6 bases and J by 5 bases, leaving 10 bases between them. The CDR3: CASRSSGETQYF. The CDR3 bases are TGTGCCAGCAGGTCGTCTGGGGAGACCCAGTACTTC.

The CDR3 loop reads CASSLEGGGEKLFF. The CDR3 nucleotides are TGTGCCAGCAGCTTGGAAGGGGGCGGCGAAAAACTGTTTTTT. The chain links TRBV5-4 to TRBJ1-4; 7 nucleotides align to TRBD1. V was clipped by 0 bases and J by 8 bases; unmatched bases: 4. Germline V gene sequence: CDR1 SGHNT, CDR2 YYREEE (reference sequence). CDR3 length equals 14 residues.

This clonotype was found a few times. Written as DNA, the CDR3 is TGTGCCAGCAGTGTAGGGGGGGGCCAAGAGACCCAGTACTTC. Translated: CASSVGGGQETQYF. V is TRBV28 and J is TRBJ2-5; TRBD2 is a possible D gene (7 bases). Germline loops: CDR1 MDHEN, CDR2 SYDVKM. The CDR3 sequence is 14 residues long. V lost 5 bases and J lost 1, with 11 bases in between.

In this sample, this clonotype turned up many times. This chain joins TRBV28 and TRBJ2-1; D gene unclear. The CDR3 consists of 13 residues. V lost 4 bases, J lost 7 bases, and 11 bases lay in between. Germline V gene data show CDR1 as MDHEN and CDR2 as SYDVKM. The CDR3 region is CASSSLPTNEQFF. The CDR3, as DNA: TGTGCCAGCAGTTCCCTCCCTACTAATGAGCAGTTCTTC.

This clonotype has just a few counts. This chain uses TRBV11-2 with TRBJ2-1, with 9 bases aligning to TRBD2. This CDR3 region has 16 residues. Germline-derived CDR1 and CDR2 are SGHAT and FQNNGV. V shed 1 base, J shed 9 bases, and the junction held 10 bases outside the gene matches. The CDR3 DNA is TGTGCCAGCAGCTTAGGAGATCGCGGGAGGGCCTGTGAGCAGTTCTTC. Translation gives CASSLGDRGRACEQFF.

CDR3 sequence (DNA): TGCGCCAGCAGCTTCTCAACTGTCAATGAGCAGTTCTTC. Translated, it gives CASSFSTVNEQFF. J is TRBJ2-1 and V is TRBV5-1; D ambiguous. Germline V gene data show CDR1 as SGHRS and CDR2 as YFSETQ. The ends were cut back, 2 bases at V and 6 bases at J, with 9 bases in the middle. CDR3 length equals 13 residues.

The table lists this clonotype with many counts. The chain combines TRBV6-2 or TRBV6-3 with TRBJ2-3; 7 nucleotides align to TRBD2. The CDR3 runs to 16 residues. V was clipped by 5 bases and J by 4 bases; unmatched bases: 12. From germline, CDR1 is MNHEY and CDR2 SVGEGT. CDR3 residues: CASSGLGGGFPDTQYF. In DNA form, the CDR3 reads TGTGCCAGCAGTGGCCTGGGGGGGGGGTTCCCAGATACGCAGTATTTT.

The chain recombines TRBV10-3 with TRBJ1-6; possible D gene TRBD1, 6 bases. Looked up from germline, CDR1 is ENHRY and CDR2 is SYGVKD. The CDR3 totals 18 residues. V was cut by 3 bases and J by 8 bases, with 23 bases left in between. The CDR3 loop reads CAISDVGARTLWDSPLHF. CDR3 nucleotides: TGTGCCATCAGTGATGTGGGGGCGCGGACGCTCTGGGATTCACCCCTCCACTTT.

This clonotype appeared a few times. V is TRBV10-1 and J is TRBJ2-5; tentatively, D is TRBD1 or TRBD2 (5 bases each). V lost 2 bases and J lost 7, with 20 bases in between. CDR1 and CDR2 from the germline V gene are WNHNN and SYGVQD (reference sequence). The CDR3 loop spans 16 amino acids. CDR3 nucleotide sequence: TGCGCCAGCAGTGAGACCATGGGCCAGGGAGTGTGGACCCAGTACTTC. This gives the protein CASSETMGQGVWTQYF.

CDR3 sequence (DNA): TGTGCCAGCAGCCCCACCCAGGGACTAACAAGTCGTAATGAGCAGTTCTTC. Translating it yields CASSPTQGLTSRNEQFF. The chain is built from TRBV3-1 and TRBJ2-1; TRBD2 matches at 7 bases. Trimming cost V 4 bases and J 7 bases; bases outside gene matches: 16. CDR3 size: 17 residues. Per germline, CDR1 LGHDT and CDR2 YNNKEL (reference sequence).

This clonotype was observed a few times. This chain joins TRBV3-1 and TRBJ1-4, with 10 bases matching TRBD1. The V gene end was trimmed by 1 base and the J gene end by 7 bases; junction bases not matched to a gene: 3. This CDR3 is built from 15 residues. Germline CDR1 and CDR2: LGHDT and YNNKEL (reference sequence). The CDR3 bases are TGTGCCAGCAGCCAAGTCCGGGACAGGGGTGAAAAACTGTTTTTT. Residues: CASSQVRDRGEKLFF. The entire variable domain, with the rest obtained from reference TRBV3-1 and TRBJ1-4, is as follows: DTAVSQTPKYLVTQMGNDKSIKCEQNLGHDTMYWYKQDSKKFLKIMFSYNNKELIINETVPNRFSPKSPDKAHLNLHINSLELGDSAVYFCASSQVRDRGEKLFFGSGTQLSVL.

This clonotype was seen many times. The chain joins TRBV2 to TRBJ2-3; the D gene is possibly TRBD2 (5 bases). The CDR3 is made up of 12 amino acids. Trimming pared 8 bases from V and 5 bases from J, leaving 11 bases between. Germline CDR1 is SNHLY and CDR2 is FYNNEI. This CDR3 reads CASGLSRDTQYF. CDR3 DNA sequence: TGTGCCAGCGGACTTTCCAGAGATACGCAGTATTTT.

This clonotype occurred a few times. The chain employs TRBV20-1 and TRBJ2-3; D is possibly TRBD2 (5 bases). The CDR3 sequence is 13 residues long. Germline V gives CDR1 DFQATT, CDR2 SNEGSKA (reference sequence). The ends were cut back, 5 bases at V and 2 bases at J, with 11 bases in the middle. This chain's CDR3 is CSAPGTYTDTQYF. The CDR3 nucleotides are TGCAGTGCTCCGGGAACCTACACAGATACGCAGTATTTT.

The rearrangement uses TRBV20-1 and TRBJ1-1; D may be TRBD1 (6 bases). The CDR3 has 15 amino acids. V gave up 6 bases and J gave up 1 base, with 18 bases separating them. The germline gives CDR1 DFQATT, CDR2 SNEGSKA (reference sequence). CDR3 residues: CSAGSQGVSNTEAFF. As DNA, the CDR3 is TGCAGTGCCGGATCACAGGGCGTCTCGAACACTGAAGCTTTCTTT.

The CDR3 protein is CASSPPRGRNTEAFF. CDR3 nucleotide sequence: TGTGCCAGCTCACCCCCGCGGGGGAGGAACACTGAAGCTTTCTTT. The chain uses TRBV18 and TRBJ1-1, with D possibly TRBD1 on 5 matching bases. Germline loops: CDR1 KGHSH, CDR2 LQKENI. The CDR3 has 15 residues. V was cut by 3 bases and J by 1 base, with 12 bases left in between.

This clonotype was picked up many times. J is TRBJ2-3 and V is TRBV28; 12 positions match TRBD2. Germline CDR1 MDHEN, CDR2 SYDVKM. V was clipped by 6 bases and J by 5 bases; unmatched bases: 9. The CDR3 has 16 amino acids. The CDR3, as DNA: TGTGCCAGCAGCAGCCTAGCGGGAGGGCCGGAAGATACGCAGTATTTT. Translation gives CASSSLAGGPEDTQYF.

The chain recombines TRBV30 with TRBJ1-2, with 11 nucleotides matching TRBD1. The CDR3 has 15 amino acids. The trim removed 3 bases at V and 5 bases at J, leaving 8 bases unmatched. CDR1 GTSNPN and CDR2 SVGIG come from the germline V gene (reference sequence). CDR3 DNA: TGTGCCTGGAGAAAGCCGGGACAGGGGGGGTATGGCTACACCTTC. This translates into CAWRKPGQGGYGYTF.

This clonotype was counted ten times or more. The chain couples TRBV7-9 to TRBJ1-4; D is unclear. The V gene lost 2 bases and the J gene lost 8 bases, with 9 bases spanning the gap. The CDR3 covers 13 residues. Germline lookup yields CDR1 SEHNR and CDR2 FQNEAQ (reference sequence). The CDR3 sequence: CASSLISVEKLFF. The CDR3 DNA follows: TGTGCCAGCAGCTTAATCAGTGTAGAAAAACTGTTTTTT.